Each of the 21 T cell receptor beta chains below was sequenced from the same sample in a study of a mutant IDH1 vaccine in newly diagnosed glioma. These TCRs are of unknown antigen specificity. The sample's time point: week 47, end of study. What each vaccine dose contained was 300 ug of mutant IDH1 20-mer peptide, accompanied by topical imiquimod. Generated by immunoSEQ multiplex PCR, the TCRdb table keeps only in-frame clones and is missing some. The sample holds about 84,000 clones, approximately 78% seen once. This specimen was PBMCs, taken from a glioma patient whose treatment included an IDH1 peptide vaccine. The receptors shown here come from a man in his forties with glioma.

This chain links TRBV4-3 with TRBJ2-3; TRBD2 aligns across 11 bases. V dropped 0 bases and J dropped 4; count of bases not matched to a gene: 9. Germline V gives CDR1 LGHNA, CDR2 YSLEER. The CDR3 has 18 residues. CDR3 nucleotides: TGCGCCAGCAGCCAAGATATCACTAGCGGGAGTGTCCCAGATACGCAGTATTTT. This translates into CASSQDITSGSVPDTQYF.

This rearrangement joins TRBV18 to TRBJ2-3, with 8 positions matching TRBD1. The CDR3 length is 18 residues. CDR1 and CDR2 (germline): KGHSH, LQKENI. V shed 2 bases, J shed 2 bases, and the junction held 12 bases outside the gene matches. The CDR3: CASSPSPATGGSTDTQYF. Written as DNA, the CDR3 is TGTGCCAGCTCACCATCCCCAGCCACAGGGGGGTCCACAGATACGCAGTATTTT.

The chain joins TRBV7-2 to TRBJ2-5; D assignment may be TRBD1 or TRBD2 (6 bases each). V was shortened by 4 bases and J by 5 bases, with 14 bases between the two germline ends. CDR3 length: 14 amino acids. Germline lookup yields CDR1 SGHTA and CDR2 FQGNSA. CDR3 sequence reads: CASSSGQRGETQYF. The CDR3 DNA reads as TGTGCCAGCAGCTCGGGACAACGGGGGGAGACCCAGTACTTC.

The gene calls are TRBV10-3 and TRBJ2-2; 7 bases are shared with TRBD2. From germline, CDR1 is ENHRY and CDR2 SYGVKD. This CDR3 has 14 amino acids. With V trimmed by 0 bases and J by 7 bases, 2 bases remained unmatched. The CDR3 spells CAISESGGVGELFF. The CDR3 region has the DNA TGTGCCATCAGTGAGTCGGGAGGGGTCGGGGAGCTGTTTTTT.

V is TRBV27 and J is TRBJ1-1, with D unresolved. The CDR3 sequence is 13 residues long. Germline assignment: CDR1 MNHEY and CDR2 SMNVEV (reference sequence). Trimming took 6 bases from V and 4 from J, leaving 12 bases between them. CDR3 in DNA: TGTGCCAGCAGCTGGGGTACCAGCACTGAAGCTTTCTTT. Translated: CASSWGTSTEAFF.

In its sample, this clone was seen once. The V call is TRBV9, the J call TRBJ2-7, with a weak D call TRBD1 (6 bases). Trimming took off 0 bases at V and 2 bases at J, with 9 bases between the two ends. The CDR3 contains 14 residues. Germline loops: CDR1 SGDLS, CDR2 YYNGEE. This CDR3 is CASSVGQETYEQYF. CDR3 DNA: TGTGCCAGCAGCGTAGGACAGGAAACCTACGAGCAGTACTTC.

J is TRBJ2-2 and V is TRBV11-3; a possible D gene is TRBD2 (5 bases). CDR1 and CDR2 (germline): SGHNT, YENEEA. The CDR3 contains 13 residues. V was pared by 1 base and J by 13 bases, with 13 bases between. The CDR3 spells CASSLVDGGRLFF. DNA of the CDR3: TGTGCCAGCAGCTTAGTTGATGGTGGGAGGCTGTTTTTT.

The rearrangement joins TRBV5-4 to TRBJ2-3; no firm D call. Between the trimmed V and J ends, which lost 4 bases and 0 bases, there was a span of 3 bases. This CDR3 comprises 12 residues. Germline loops: CDR1 SGHNT, CDR2 YYREEE (reference sequence). The CDR3 nucleotides are TGTGCCAGCAGCCTTAGCACAGATACGCAGTATTTT. Its translation: CASSLSTDTQYF. Complete variable domain (other parts from reference TRBV5-4 and TRBJ2-3): ETGVTQSPTHLIKTRGQQVTLRCSSQSGHNTVSWYQQALGQGPQFIFQYYREEENGRGNFPPRFSGLQFPNYSSELNVNALELDDSALYLCASSLSTDTQYFGPGTRLTVL.

This clone appeared once. The chain has TRBV5-8 and TRBJ2-3; 8 positions agree with TRBD1. The CDR3 spans 14 residues. Per the germline V gene, CDR1 is SGHTS and CDR2 is YDEGEE. Losses at the gene ends were 2 bases for V and 4 bases for J; bases not matched to a gene: 3. The CDR3 nucleotides read TGTGCCAGCAGCTTCGGACAGGGCGCAGATACGCAGTATTTT. Residues: CASSFGQGADTQYF.

This clone came up a few times. This chain connects TRBV13 to TRBJ2-1; 9 bases line up with TRBD2. This CDR3 is 13 amino acids long. CDR1 and CDR2 from the germline V gene are PRHDT and FYEKMQ (reference sequence). V gave up 5 bases and J gave up 6 bases; unmatched junction bases: 2. The CDR3 DNA follows: TGTGCCAGCAGCCAACTAGCGGGCAATGAGCAGTTCTTC. Translating it yields CASSQLAGNEQFF.

The gene calls are TRBV13 and TRBJ2-7; a weak D match, TRBD1 (6 bases). Germline V gives CDR1 PRHDT, CDR2 FYEKMQ (reference sequence). V gave up 2 bases and J gave up 5 bases, with 16 bases separating them. The CDR3 covers 15 residues. CDR3 nucleotide sequence: TGTGCCAGCAGCTTAAGCTCCGGGACAAATAACGAGCAGTACTTC. Its protein is CASSLSSGTNNEQYF.

This rearrangement joins TRBV11-3 to TRBJ2-3, with D possibly TRBD2 on 5 matching bases. The CDR3 totals 14 residues. Germline V gene data show CDR1 as SGHNT and CDR2 as YENEEA. V lost 2 bases and J 3 bases, leaving 9 bases between the germline ends. The CDR3, as DNA: TGTGCCAGCAGCTTACTAGCTGGGACAGATACGCAGTATTTT. As protein: CASSLLAGTDTQYF.

This clone was recorded many times. V is TRBV5-1 and J is TRBJ1-1, with a weak D call TRBD1 (5 bases). V was pared by 5 bases and J by 1 base, with 9 bases between. CDR3 length: 13 amino acids. Germline CDR1 is SGHRS and CDR2 is YFSETQ. The CDR3 DNA reads as TGCGCCAGCAGGGCGGGGGGGAACACTGAAGCTTTCTTT. Its translation: CASRAGGNTEAFF.

The CDR3 bases are TGTGCCAGCAGTGTTGGGACAGGGTATAATTCACCCCTCCACTTT. This translates into CASSVGTGYNSPLHF. The chain couples TRBV2 to TRBJ1-6, with 9 bases that match TRBD1. Germline V lookup: CDR1 SNHLY, CDR2 FYNNEI. J was trimmed by 4 bases and V by 4 bases; bases with no gene match: 2. The CDR3 totals 15 residues.

The chain uses TRBV9 and TRBJ2-7; D possibly corresponds to TRBD2 (6 bases). The length of the CDR3 is 13 residues. Germline V gene sequence: CDR1 SGDLS, CDR2 YYNGEE. Trimming left V 4 bases short and J 4 bases short, with 12 bases between. The CDR3 sequence: CASSRDSGYEQYF. The DNA for the CDR3 is TGTGCCAGCAGCCGGGACTCGGGGTACGAGCAGTACTTC.

The chain links TRBV6-6 to TRBJ1-3, with 8 bases matching TRBD1. Germline V gene lookup returns CDR1 MNHNY and CDR2 SVGAGI (reference sequence). V dropped 2 bases and J dropped 2; count of bases not matched to a gene: 2. The CDR3 spans 15 residues. The CDR3, as DNA: TGTGCCAGCAGTTACCAGGGGGCGGCTGGAAACACCATATATTTT. The encoded protein is CASSYQGAAGNTIYF.

The rearrangement links TRBV11-2 to TRBJ1-4, with 7 bases lining up with TRBD1. The junction had 2 bases not matched to a gene; V was cut back by 3 bases and J by 4 bases. The CDR3 extends over 14 amino acids. Germline-derived CDR1 and CDR2 are SGHAT and FQNNGV. The CDR3 nucleotides are TGTGCCAGCAGCTTCCGGGACAGTAATGAAAAACTGTTTTTT. Its protein product is CASSFRDSNEKLFF. Filled out from reference TRBV11-2 and TRBJ1-4, the complete variable domain reads EAGVAQSPRYKIIEKRQSVAFWCNPISGHATLYWYQQILGQGPKLLIQFQNNGVVDDSQLPKDRFSAERLKGVDSTLKIQPAKLEDSAVYLCASSFRDSNEKLFFGSGTQLSVL.

The chain combines TRBV10-2 with TRBJ1-6; TRBD1 might be the D (5 bases). Germline-derived CDR1 and CDR2 are WSHSY and SAAADI. V gave up 3 bases and J gave up 6 bases, with 12 bases separating them. The CDR3 is made up of 15 amino acids. Written as DNA, the CDR3 is TGCGCCAGCAGTGAATCTGCCGGGGGTAATTCACCCCTCCACTTT. Protein sequence: CASSESAGGNSPLHF.

The CDR3 spells CASSLGPLSEAFF. DNA for the CDR3: TGTGCCAGCAGCTTGGGGCCTCTTAGTGAAGCTTTCTTT. The rearrangement joins TRBV7-8 to TRBJ1-1, with D tentatively TRBD1 (5 bases). Trimming stripped 3 bases from V and 7 bases from J, with 12 bases between. The CDR3 extends over 13 amino acids. The V gene's germline CDR1 is SGHVS and CDR2 FQNEAQ.

By its share, this clone is medium-sized. This specimen includes other DNA sequences encoding the same CDR3. The rearrangement joins TRBV11-2 to TRBJ2-1, with D perhaps matching TRBD2 (5 bases). Germline CDR1 and CDR2: SGHAT and FQNNGV. Trimming stripped 3 bases from V and 0 bases from J, with 6 bases between. This CDR3 is built from 14 residues. The CDR3 is CASSFGGSYNEQFF. The CDR3 coding sequence is TGTGCCAGCAGCTTTGGAGGCTCCTACAATGAGCAGTTCTTC.

This chain connects TRBV18 to TRBJ2-3; 8 bases line up with TRBD1. Trimming removed 4 bases from V and 6 bases from J; junction bases left unmatched: 12. In germline, CDR1 is KGHSH, CDR2 LQKENI. This CDR3 contains 16 residues. As DNA, the CDR3 is TGTGCCAGCTCACTGCTCGCGACAGGGGTTAAGGATACGCAGTATTTT. This gives the protein CASSLLATGVKDTQYF.